This passage covers 22 T cell receptor beta chains from one sample sequenced in a study of siplizumab effects on memory and regulatory T cells. The assay was immunoSEQ multiplex PCR, and TCRdb's table has in-frame clones only and misses some. The data hold roughly 120,000 clones, with about 90% observed a single time. Specimen: Tregs sorted from blood. The receptors originated from a human donor in good health.

This chain links TRBV5-6 with TRBJ1-5; possible D gene TRBD1, 5 bases. Trimming shortened V by 4 bases and J by 4 bases, and 9 bases separated the two germline ends. Germline assignment: CDR1 SGHDT and CDR2 YYEEEE. This CDR3 has 13 residues. The CDR3 nucleotides are TGTGCCAGCAGCCCGGGGGGGAATCAGCCCCAGCATTTT. It yields the protein CASSPGGNQPQHF.

This sequence joins TRBV7-9 and TRBJ2-1; TRBD2 aligns across 11 bases. V was clipped by 5 bases and J by 4 bases; unmatched bases: 4. Germline V gene data show CDR1 as SEHNR and CDR2 as FQNEAQ (reference sequence). This CDR3 is 15 amino acids long. The CDR3 sequence: CASSLLAGGYNEQFF. The CDR3 region has the DNA TGTGCCAGCAGCCTGCTAGCGGGAGGTTACAATGAGCAGTTCTTC.

The chain couples TRBV6-1 to TRBJ1-2; 7 bases map to TRBD1. The germline CDR1 and CDR2 sequences are MNHNS and SASEGT. The trim removed 6 bases at V and 6 bases at J, leaving 10 bases unmatched. The CDR3 has 14 residues. CDR3 nucleotide sequence: TGTGCCAGCAGCGAACGACAGGGATGGGATGGCTACACCTTC. This gives the protein CASSERQGWDGYTF.

This chain uses TRBV5-1 with TRBJ2-1, with 7 bases identical to TRBD2. The germline V gene encodes CDR1 SGHRS and CDR2 YFSETQ. The CDR3 consists of 12 residues. V shed 4 bases, J shed 14 bases, and the junction held 9 bases outside the gene matches. CDR3: CASSPWDYPKFF. In DNA form, the CDR3 reads TGCGCCAGCAGCCCCTGGGACTACCCAAAGTTCTTC.

The chain employs TRBV7-9 and TRBJ2-5; D call uncertain. Germline CDR1 and CDR2: SEHNR and FQNEAQ (reference sequence). This CDR3 region has 13 residues. The V and J ends lost 5 bases and 4 bases respectively, with 11 bases between them. DNA for the CDR3: TGTGCCAGCAGCCTCCGGAGCCCAGAGACCCAGTACTTC. It translates to CASSLRSPETQYF. Full variable domain (remainder filled in from reference TRBV7-9 and TRBJ2-5): DTGVSQNPRHKITKRGQNVTFRCDPISEHNRLYWYRQTLGQGPEFLTYFQNEAQLEKSRLLSDRFSAERPKGSFSTLEIQRTEQGDSAMYLCASSLRSPETQYFGPGTRLLVL.

V is TRBV6-1 and J is TRBJ2-3, with TRBD1 matching over 9 bases. Germline assignment: CDR1 MNHNS and CDR2 SASEGT. V trimming: 4 bases; J trimming: 5 bases; junction bases outside the gene matches: 4. CDR3 length: 14 residues. In DNA, the CDR3 is TGTGCCAGCAGTGGCCGGGACAGGGTAGATACGCAGTATTTT. Translation: CASSGRDRVDTQYF.

This clone was detected once. The gene calls are TRBV7-8 and TRBJ2-5, with D hard to call. The length of the CDR3 is 12 residues. Germline V gene lookup returns CDR1 SGHVS and CDR2 FQNEAQ. Trimming took off 5 bases at V and 5 bases at J, with 9 bases between the two ends. In nucleotides, the CDR3 is TGTGCCAGCAGCAGAGCCCGGGAGACCCAGTACTTC. Its translation is CASSRARETQYF.

V gene TRBV19 combines with J gene TRBJ2-7, with D possibly being TRBD2 (6 bases). This CDR3 is 15 amino acids long. Trimming removed 3 bases from V and 3 bases from J, with 15 bases in between. Germline V gene data show CDR1 as LNHDA and CDR2 as SQIVND (reference sequence). DNA for the CDR3: TGTGCCAGTAGTATTCTTGGGACTGGATACTACGAGCAGTACTTC. Translated, it gives CASSILGTGYYEQYF.

The chain recombines TRBV6-1 with TRBJ2-7; maybe TRBD1 (6 bases). In germline, CDR1 is MNHNS, CDR2 SASEGT. The CDR3 consists of 16 residues. Trimming removed 0 bases at V and 2 bases at J, with 14 bases between. As DNA, the CDR3 is TGTGCCAGCAGTGAAGCGGCAGGGGCGAACCCCTACGAGCAGTACTTC. Its translation is CASSEAAGANPYEQYF.

The rearrangement uses TRBV9 and TRBJ2-3, with 8 bases lining up with TRBD2. J lost 2 bases, V lost 4 bases, and 6 bases had no gene match. There are 15 residues in the CDR3. Per germline, CDR1 SGDLS and CDR2 YYNGEE. In DNA form, the CDR3 reads TGTGCCAGCAGCCTGGGACTAGAGCCCACAGATACGCAGTATTTT. This codes for CASSLGLEPTDTQYF. The variable domain in full, with the rest retrieved from reference TRBV9 and TRBJ2-3, is DSGVTQTPKHLITATGQRVTLRCSPRSGDLSVYWYQQSLDQGLQFLIQYYNGEERAKGNILERFSAQQFPDLHSELNLSSLELGDSALYFCASSLGLEPTDTQYFGPGTRLTVL.

The rearrangement links TRBV28 to TRBJ2-3; D call uncertain. The CDR3 is 13 amino acids. Germline V lookup: CDR1 MDHEN, CDR2 SYDVKM. V lost 6 bases to trimming and J lost 4 bases, with 11 bases between them. The CDR3 here is CASRLGGADTQYF. The DNA for the CDR3 is TGTGCCAGCAGACTGGGCGGTGCAGATACGCAGTATTTT.

The chain carries TRBV19 and TRBJ1-3; D call uncertain. The CDR3 is 14 residues long. Trimming took off 3 bases at V and 2 bases at J, with 8 bases between the two ends. Looked up from germline, CDR1 is LNHDA and CDR2 is SQIVND (reference sequence). The CDR3 loop is CASSIGGAGNTIYF. CDR3 nucleotides: TGTGCCAGTAGTATCGGAGGAGCTGGAAACACCATATATTTT.

This sequence joins TRBV11-1 and TRBJ2-2; either TRBD1 or TRBD2 may supply D (5 bases each). From germline, CDR1 is SGHAT and CDR2 FQDESV (reference sequence). The CDR3 runs to 16 residues. The germline V and J ends were trimmed by 3 bases and 5 bases, with 16 bases remaining between them. The CDR3 loop is CASSFISQGDTGELFF. The CDR3 region has the DNA TGTGCCAGCAGCTTCATTTCCCAGGGAGATACCGGGGAGCTGTTTTTT.

This clone was observed once. V and J are TRBV5-1 and TRBJ1-1, with 8 bases fitting TRBD1. The germline gives CDR1 SGHRS, CDR2 YFSETQ. V was pared by 0 bases and J by 0 bases, with 10 bases of the junction left unmatched. This CDR3 has 18 residues. As DNA, the CDR3 is TGCGCCAGCAGCTTGGTTCCCAGGGGGCAACGGATGAACACTGAAGCTTTCTTT. Residues: CASSLVPRGQRMNTEAFF.

V and J are TRBV7-9 and TRBJ2-1, with TRBD2 matching over 10 bases. CDR1 and CDR2 from the germline V gene are SEHNR and FQNEAQ (reference sequence). The CDR3 covers 14 residues. V lost 3 bases, J lost 8 bases, and 4 bases stayed unmatched. The CDR3: CASSLASGRHEQFF. CDR3 DNA sequence: TGTGCCAGCAGCTTGGCTAGCGGGAGACATGAGCAGTTCTTC.

In regard to this clone: The junction differs from germline at one of its ends, possibly a read error. The chain couples TRBV6-1 to TRBJ1-2; D is uncertain. CDR1 and CDR2 (germline): MNHNS, SASEGT. The CDR3 has 15 residues. The CDR3 DNA reads as TGTGCCGGCAGATCCGGACTGTTCTCTAACTATGGCTACACCTTC. It yields the protein CAGRSGLFSNYGYTF.

This chain links TRBV5-1 with TRBJ1-2; unclear D gene. This CDR3 region has 14 residues. In germline, CDR1 is SGHRS, CDR2 YFSETQ. Trimming removed 4 bases at V and 0 bases at J, with 10 bases between. CDR3 sequence reads: CASSPPRANYGYTF. The CDR3, as DNA: TGCGCCAGCAGCCCTCCCAGAGCTAACTATGGCTACACCTTC.

This sequence joins TRBV5-8 and TRBJ2-2; D possibly corresponds to TRBD2 (5 bases). From germline, CDR1 is SGHTS and CDR2 YDEGEE. V lost 0 bases, J lost 13 bases, and 16 bases lay in between. This CDR3 spans 14 amino acids. CDR3 coding DNA: TGTGCCAGCAGCTTGGTTCGGGATCACGTAGGGCTGTTTTTT. Translating gives CASSLVRDHVGLFF.

This chain links TRBV2 with TRBJ1-1, with TRBD1 matching over 9 bases. CDR1 SNHLY and CDR2 FYNNEI come from the germline V gene. With V trimmed by 7 bases and J by 0 bases, 3 bases remained unmatched. The CDR3 runs to 14 residues. CDR3: CASNGQGMNTEAFF. CDR3 DNA: TGTGCCAGCAACGGACAGGGGATGAACACTGAAGCTTTCTTT.

The genes are TRBV5-6 and TRBJ1-6, with 9 bases identical to TRBD1. CDR1 SGHDT and CDR2 YYEEEE come from the germline V gene. Trimming cost V 4 bases and J 10 bases; bases outside gene matches: 3. This CDR3 is built from 13 residues. CDR3 DNA sequence: TGTGCCAGCAGCAGGACAGGGGAATCACCCCTCCACTTT. It yields the protein CASSRTGESPLHF.

This chain connects TRBV27 to TRBJ1-5; 7 nucleotides agree with TRBD1. Germline-derived CDR1 and CDR2 are MNHEY and SMNVEV (reference sequence). J lost 2 bases, V lost 5 bases, and 6 bases had no gene match. This CDR3 comprises 15 residues. The CDR3 nucleotides read TGTGCCAGCAGTCGACAGGGCGACGGCAATCAGCCCCAGCATTTT. Translated, it gives CASSRQGDGNQPQHF.

The chain has TRBV19 and TRBJ2-5; maybe TRBD2 (5 bases). Germline CDR1 LNHDA, CDR2 SQIVND (reference sequence). This CDR3 spans 13 amino acids. The V gene lost 3 bases and the J gene lost 1 base, with 6 bases spanning the gap. CDR3: CASSMTIQETQYF. Here the CDR3 DNA reads TGTGCCAGTAGTATGACTATCCAAGAGACCCAGTACTTC.